This T cell receptor beta chain was found in a study of T cell responses to AZD1222 COVID-19 vaccine. Study conclusions and caveats: Donors, mostly white British, included more females; clonal diversity was possibly underestimated. Along spike, vaccine-associated CD4 TCRs were found throughout, with dominance at 160-218 and 743-854.

In the case of this clone: Its target is not known.

The data were produced by immunoSEQ multiplex PCR, yet TCRdb's version contains in-frame clones alone and is incomplete. The sample records about 88,000 clones, under 95% being singletons. Material: peripheral blood, obtained on day 0 of AZD1222 vaccination. This clonotype was sampled from an adult in good health.

CDR3 nucleotide sequence: TGTGCCAGCAGTTCCTCCAGGGGGTCCAGCGAGCAGTACTTC. Translated, it gives CASSSSRGSSEQYF. The chain employs TRBV28 and TRBJ2-7; 7 bases match TRBD1. J gave up 6 bases and V 4 bases, and 9 bases lay outside the gene matches. The CDR3 extends over 14 amino acids. Germline assignment: CDR1 MDHEN and CDR2 SYDVKM.